This T cell receptor beta chain was documented in a study of graft-versus-host responses after intestinal transplantation. The CDR3 is 20 amino acids. Germline V gene lookup returns CDR1 SGHNT and CDR2 YYREEE (reference sequence). V shed 4 bases, J shed 4 bases, and the junction held 23 bases outside the gene matches. As regards this clone: No antigen is known for it.

Using immunoSEQ multiplex PCR, the repertoire was profiled, and TCRdb retains in-frame clones only, with some absent. Seen here are about 90,000 clones, over 85% observed once, and the top ten hold around 1.1%. The rearrangement links TRBV5-4 to TRBJ1-2; 9 bases fit TRBD1. The TCR comes from a human donor who was the organ donor for an intestinal transplant. Here the sequenced sample was unstimulated CD8+ T cells sorted from spleen or lymph node cells, taken before transplant. CDR3 region: CASSTMVFLRTGEESYGYTF. For the CDR3, the DNA is TGTGCCAGCAGCACAATGGTGTTTCTCCGGACAGGGGAAGAAAGCTATGGCTACACCTTC.